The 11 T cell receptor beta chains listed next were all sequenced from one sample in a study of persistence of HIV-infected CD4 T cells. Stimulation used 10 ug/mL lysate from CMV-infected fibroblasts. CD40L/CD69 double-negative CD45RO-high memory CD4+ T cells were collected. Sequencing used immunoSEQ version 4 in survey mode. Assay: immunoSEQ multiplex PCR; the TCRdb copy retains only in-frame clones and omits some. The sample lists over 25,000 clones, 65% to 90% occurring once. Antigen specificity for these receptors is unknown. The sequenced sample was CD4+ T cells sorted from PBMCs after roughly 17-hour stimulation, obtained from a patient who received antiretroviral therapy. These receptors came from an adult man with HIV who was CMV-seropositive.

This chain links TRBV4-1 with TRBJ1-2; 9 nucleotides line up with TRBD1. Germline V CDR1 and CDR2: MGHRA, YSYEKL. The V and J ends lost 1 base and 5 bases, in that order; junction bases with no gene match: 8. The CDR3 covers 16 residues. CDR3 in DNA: TGCGCCAGCAGCCAAGCAACAGGGGGCGCTGGATATGGCTACACCTTC. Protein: CASSQATGGAGYGYTF.

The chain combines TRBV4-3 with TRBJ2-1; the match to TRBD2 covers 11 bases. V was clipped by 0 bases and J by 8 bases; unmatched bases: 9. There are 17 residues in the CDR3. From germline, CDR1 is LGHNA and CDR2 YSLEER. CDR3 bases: TGCGCCAGCAGCCAAGATCCGGTAGCGGGGGGGTTGGATGAGCAGTTCTTC. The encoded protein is CASSQDPVAGGLDEQFF.

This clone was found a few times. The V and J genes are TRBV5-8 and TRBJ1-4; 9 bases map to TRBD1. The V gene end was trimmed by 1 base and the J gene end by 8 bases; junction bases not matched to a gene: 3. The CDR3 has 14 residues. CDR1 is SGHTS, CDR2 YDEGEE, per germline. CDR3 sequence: CASSLTGGPEKLFF. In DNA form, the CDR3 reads TGTGCCAGCAGCTTGACAGGGGGCCCAGAAAAACTGTTTTTT.

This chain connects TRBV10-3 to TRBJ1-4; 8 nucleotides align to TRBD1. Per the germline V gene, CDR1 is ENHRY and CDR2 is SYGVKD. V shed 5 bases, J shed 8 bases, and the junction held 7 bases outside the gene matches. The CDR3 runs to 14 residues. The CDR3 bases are TGTGCCATCAGTTTTGGACAGGGAGGCGAAAAACTGTTTTTT. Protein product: CAISFGQGGEKLFF.

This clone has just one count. CDR3 sequence: CASSILGAGRNEQFF. CDR3 sequence (DNA): TGTGCCAGTAGTATTTTGGGGGCAGGGAGGAATGAGCAGTTCTTC. The chain has TRBV19 and TRBJ2-1, with D possibly being TRBD1 or TRBD2 (6 bases each). V was shortened by 3 bases and J by 7 bases, with 16 bases between the two germline ends. Germline values: CDR1 LNHDA, CDR2 SQIVND (reference sequence). This CDR3 is built from 15 residues.

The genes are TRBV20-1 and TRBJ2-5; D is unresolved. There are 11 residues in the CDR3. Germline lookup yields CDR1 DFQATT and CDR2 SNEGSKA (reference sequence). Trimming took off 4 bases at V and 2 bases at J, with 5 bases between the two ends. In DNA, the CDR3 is TGCAGTGCTAACCTTCAAGAGACCCAGTACTTC. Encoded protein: CSANLQETQYF.

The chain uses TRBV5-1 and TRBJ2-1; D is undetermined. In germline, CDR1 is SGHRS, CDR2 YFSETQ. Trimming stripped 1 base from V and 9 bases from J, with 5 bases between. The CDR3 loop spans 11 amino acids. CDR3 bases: TGCGCCAGCAGCTTGTGGAGTGAGCAGTTCTTC. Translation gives CASSLWSEQFF.

As DNA, the CDR3 is TGTGCCACCAGTCTTCAGACTCTGAACTATGGCTACACCTTC. As protein: CATSLQTLNYGYTF. The chain carries TRBV24-1 and TRBJ1-2; D is undetermined. V lost 6 bases to trimming and J lost 2 bases, with 12 bases between them. CDR3 length: 14 residues. The germline V gene encodes CDR1 KGHDR and CDR2 SFDVKD.

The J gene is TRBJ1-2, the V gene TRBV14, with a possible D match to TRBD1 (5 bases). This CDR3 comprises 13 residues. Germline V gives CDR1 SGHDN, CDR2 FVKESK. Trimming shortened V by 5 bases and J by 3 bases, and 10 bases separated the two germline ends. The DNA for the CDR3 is TGTGCCAGCAGCTGGGGGAGCGACTATGGCTACACCTTC. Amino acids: CASSWGSDYGYTF. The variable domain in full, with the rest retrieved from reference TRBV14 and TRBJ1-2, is EAGVTQFPSHSVIEKGQTVTLRCDPISGHDNLYWYRRVMGKEIKFLLHFVKESKQDESGMPNNRFLAERTGGTYSTLKVQPAELEDSGVYFCASSWGSDYGYTFGSGTRLTVV.

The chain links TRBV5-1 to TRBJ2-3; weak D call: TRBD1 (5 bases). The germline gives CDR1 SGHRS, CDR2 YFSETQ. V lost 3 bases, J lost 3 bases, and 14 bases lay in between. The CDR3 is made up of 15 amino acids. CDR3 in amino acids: CASSWGRVGTDTQYF. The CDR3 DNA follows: TGCGCCAGCAGCTGGGGCAGGGTTGGGACAGATACGCAGTATTTT.

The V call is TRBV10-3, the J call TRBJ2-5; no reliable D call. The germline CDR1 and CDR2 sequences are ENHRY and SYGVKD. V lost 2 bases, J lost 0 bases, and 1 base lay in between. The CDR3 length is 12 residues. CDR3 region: CAISENQETQYF. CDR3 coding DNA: TGTGCCATCAGTGAGAACCAAGAGACCCAGTACTTC.